This T cell receptor beta chain was retrieved from a study of T cells after yellow fever vaccination. The wider study: Fractions of limited cellularity were prepared by means of SMART-Seq v4 Ultra Low Input.

CDR1 and CDR2 from the germline V gene are SGHDT and YYEEEE. This CDR3 has 13 amino acids. TCRdb ran MiXCR on the 5' RACE reads and lists one entry per CDR3 protein. The profile shows approximately 61,000 distinct CDR3 sequences, roughly 7.4% of them singletons. Worth noting for this clonotype: The junction differs from germline at one of its ends, possibly a read error.

Material: CD8+ T cells sorted from PBMCs, obtained on the day of the first yellow fever vaccination. The TCR comes from a man younger than 35 who received the YFV17D yellow fever vaccine. V is TRBV5-6 and J is TRBJ2-7; D may be TRBD1 (6 bases). The CDR3 DNA follows: TGTGCCAGCTCTCGGACAGCTTCCTACAAGCAGTACTTC. Protein product: CASSRTASYKQYF.